The 27 T cell receptor beta chains presented below share a single source sample, sequenced in a study of blood T cell repertoires in COVID-19. The assay was immunoSEQ multiplex PCR, and TCRdb's table has in-frame clones only and misses some. The data contain about 190,000 clones, roughly nine tenths of them seen just once; the ten biggest clones take up 6.5% to 8.5%. Material: peripheral blood. These receptors were collected from a middle-aged man with acute or convalescent COVID-19.

V and J are TRBV5-1 and TRBJ1-4; D is uncertain. The CDR3 is made up of 15 amino acids. Germline assignment: CDR1 SGHRS and CDR2 YFSETQ. V lost 3 bases and J lost 8, with 17 bases in between. The CDR3 here is CASSSVSGRGEKLFF. The CDR3 DNA is TGCGCCAGCAGCTCGGTCAGCGGTCGGGGAGAAAAACTGTTTTTT.

The V gene is TRBV4-2, the J gene TRBJ2-3; 9 bases align to TRBD2. V dropped 0 bases and J dropped 0; count of bases not matched to a gene: 4. Germline values: CDR1 LGHNA, CDR2 YNFKEQ. The CDR3 covers 17 residues. The CDR3 region has the DNA TGTGCCAGCAGCCAAGACGCTACTAGCGGGAGCACAGATACGCAGTATTTT. It encodes CASSQDATSGSTDTQYF.

This chain uses TRBV11-2 with TRBJ2-2, with a tentative D call TRBD1 (6 bases). V was shortened by 4 bases and J by 5 bases, with 8 bases between the two germline ends. CDR1 SGHAT and CDR2 FQNNGV come from the germline V gene. This CDR3 region has 13 residues. The CDR3 sequence: CASSSQGTGELFF. The CDR3 DNA sequence: TGTGCCAGCAGCTCCCAGGGGACCGGGGAGCTGTTTTTT. Full variable domain (outside the CDR3, taken from reference TRBV11-2 and TRBJ2-2): EAGVAQSPRYKIIEKRQSVAFWCNPISGHATLYWYQQILGQGPKLLIQFQNNGVVDDSQLPKDRFSAERLKGVDSTLKIQPAKLEDSAVYLCASSSQGTGELFFGEGSRLTVL.

The chain joins TRBV19 to TRBJ1-5, with D possibly TRBD1 on 5 matching bases. This CDR3 comprises 13 residues. The germline V gene encodes CDR1 LNHDA and CDR2 SQIVND (reference sequence). V lost 2 bases and J 4 bases, leaving 6 bases between the germline ends. The CDR3 loop is CASSIRQNQPQHF. DNA for the CDR3: TGTGCCAGTAGTATACGACAGAATCAGCCCCAGCATTTT.

This sequence joins TRBV5-6 and TRBJ1-1; D gene unclear. The CDR3 length is 14 residues. Germline V gene sequence: CDR1 SGHDT, CDR2 YYEEEE. With 4 bases removed from V and 1 base from J, the gap between germline ends came to 11 bases. CDR3 region: CASSPVGGNTEAFF. The CDR3 nucleotides are TGTGCCAGCAGCCCCGTGGGAGGGAACACTGAAGCTTTCTTT.

The chain has TRBV7-9 and TRBJ2-5; TRBD2 agrees at 9 bases. The CDR3 totals 15 residues. Germline V lookup: CDR1 SEHNR, CDR2 FQNEAQ (reference sequence). V lost 5 bases, J lost 5 bases, and 9 bases stayed unmatched. Here the CDR3 DNA reads TGTGCCAGCAGCCGATCAGCGGGGGGTATGGAGACCCAGTACTTC. Its protein is CASSRSAGGMETQYF.

This sequence joins TRBV3-1 (or the pseudogene TRBV3-2) and TRBJ2-5; TRBD1 is a possible D gene (6 bases). The V and J ends lost 1 base and 1 base respectively, with 10 bases between them. The CDR3 runs 15 residues. In germline, CDR1 is LGHDT, CDR2 YNNKEL (reference sequence). CDR3 bases: TGTGCCAGCAGCCAAGTGGGGGCAGCCCAAGAGACCCAGTACTTC. Translated: CASSQVGAAQETQYF.

The chain employs TRBV18 and TRBJ2-3; 11 bases map to TRBD1. Germline CDR1 and CDR2: KGHSH and LQKENI. The CDR3 covers 15 residues. The J segment lost 4 bases and the V segment lost 6 bases, leaving 6 bases of the junction unmatched. For the CDR3, the DNA is TGTGCCAGCTCCCCGGACAGGGGGCTCGCAGATACGCAGTATTTT. It is translated as CASSPDRGLADTQYF.

The genes are TRBV6-1 and TRBJ1-2; tentatively, D is TRBD1 (6 bases). The CDR3 consists of 12 residues. The V gene's germline CDR1 is MNHNS and CDR2 SASEGT. V dropped 2 bases and J dropped 8 bases, with 9 bases sitting between them. The CDR3 DNA reads TGTGCCAGCAGTGAAAGGACAGCCGGCTACACCTTC. This codes for CASSERTAGYTF.

About this clone itself: One end of the junction is discordant with germline, which a read error may explain. The gene calls are TRBV5-1 and TRBJ2-2, with a tentative D call TRBD2 (5 bases). In germline, CDR1 is SGHRS, CDR2 YFSETQ. This CDR3 spans 18 amino acids. The CDR3 spells CASSLALGRKTNTGKLFF. CDR3 bases: TGCGCCAGCAGCTTGGCCCTCGGACGTAAGACGAACACCGGGAAGCTGTTTTTT.

The chain combines TRBV5-6 with TRBJ2-2, with D hard to call. The CDR3 extends over 16 amino acids. Deletions cut 0 bases from V and 1 base from J, with 10 bases between. Germline-derived CDR1 and CDR2 are SGHDT and YYEEEE. The CDR3 is CASSLVWRLNTGELFF. In DNA, the CDR3 is TGTGCCAGCAGCTTGGTCTGGCGACTGAACACCGGGGAGCTGTTTTTT.

The gene calls are TRBV6-5 and TRBJ2-2, with 8 bases fitting TRBD1. V shed 4 bases and J 0 bases; nucleotides not matched to a gene: 4. CDR3 length: 16 residues. CDR1 MNHEY and CDR2 SVGAGI come from the germline V gene. The chain's CDR3 is CASSSGQGANTGELFF. The DNA for the CDR3 is TGTGCCAGCAGTTCCGGACAGGGAGCGAACACCGGGGAGCTGTTTTTT.

The J gene is TRBJ1-2, the V gene TRBV5-5, with 11 bases identical to TRBD1. V lost 6 bases to trimming and J lost 8 bases; unmatched junction nucleotides: 6. Germline CDR1 is SGHKS and CDR2 is YYEKEE (reference sequence). The CDR3 has 13 residues. In nucleotides, the CDR3 is TGTGCCAGCATCCAGGGACAGGGGGGCGGCTACACCTTC. Translated: CASIQGQGGGYTF.

V is TRBV4-3 and J is TRBJ2-7; D ambiguous. The CDR3 extends over 14 amino acids. Trimming pared 1 base from V and 2 bases from J, leaving 9 bases between. Per germline, CDR1 LGHNA and CDR2 YSLEER. Here the CDR3 reads CASSQAHFTYEQYF. The CDR3 region has the DNA TGCGCCAGCAGCCAAGCTCACTTCACCTACGAGCAGTACTTC.

The genes are TRBV6-5 and TRBJ1-2, with 8 positions matching TRBD1. This CDR3 region has 13 residues. Unmatched junction bases numbered 2, after V lost 6 bases and J lost 2 bases. The germline V gene encodes CDR1 MNHEY and CDR2 SVGAGI. The CDR3 DNA reads TGTGCCAGCAGGACAGGGGTAAACTATGGCTACACCTTC. It specifies CASRTGVNYGYTF.

The chain carries TRBV2 and TRBJ1-1; 7 bases are shared with TRBD1. Germline values: CDR1 SNHLY, CDR2 FYNNEI. The V gene end was trimmed by 6 bases and the J gene end by 3 bases; junction bases not matched to a gene: 13. The CDR3 covers 16 residues. The CDR3 DNA reads TGTGCCAGCAGAGCAACCATGACAGGGCGGGACACTGAAGCTTTCTTT. Protein sequence: CASRATMTGRDTEAFF.

This clone was counted only a few times. The J gene is TRBJ1-4, the V gene TRBV5-1, with 7 nucleotides matching TRBD1. The germline V gene has CDR1 SGHRS and CDR2 YFSETQ. The trim removed 0 bases at V and 5 bases at J, leaving 10 bases unmatched. This CDR3 is 17 amino acids long. In DNA, the CDR3 is TGCGCCAGCAGCTTGGCCTCGTCAGGGGGAAGAAATGAAAAACTGTTTTTT. It is translated as CASSLASSGGRNEKLFF.

The CDR3 nucleotides read TGTGCCAGCAGGGGGGGGTCTGGAAACACCATATATTTT. Encoded protein: CASRGGSGNTIYF. V is TRBV9 and J is TRBJ1-3; a weak D match, TRBD1 (5 bases). Germline loops: CDR1 SGDLS, CDR2 YYNGEE. The CDR3 covers 13 residues. The V end was cut by 5 bases, the J end by 1 base, with 7 bases between.

This clone was observed a handful of times. The V and J genes are TRBV29-1 and TRBJ2-5; D not resolved. Per the germline V gene, CDR1 is SQVTM and CDR2 is ANQGSEA. There are 16 residues in the CDR3. Trimming took off 0 bases at V and 5 bases at J, with 19 bases between the two ends. The CDR3 loop reads CSVEDHLRRHGETQYF. In DNA, the CDR3 is TGCAGCGTTGAAGATCACCTTCGTAGACATGGGGAGACCCAGTACTTC. Filled out from reference TRBV29-1 and TRBJ2-5, the complete variable domain reads SAVISQKPSRDICQRGTSLTIQCQVDSQVTMMFWYRQQPGQSLTLIATANQGSEATYESGFVIDKFPISRPNLTFSTLTVSNMSPEDSSIYLCSVEDHLRRHGETQYFGPGTRLLVL.

This chain links TRBV5-1 with TRBJ1-2; 9 bases align to TRBD1. J gave up 3 bases and V 2 bases, and 11 bases lay outside the gene matches. This CDR3 is 17 amino acids long. The germline V gene encodes CDR1 SGHRS and CDR2 YFSETQ. Written as DNA, the CDR3 is TGCGCCAGCAGCTTCACCGGGACAGGGAGATTTGACTATGGCTACACCTTC. This translates into CASSFTGTGRFDYGYTF.

The chain employs TRBV2 and TRBJ2-1, with 12 bases identical to TRBD2. In germline, CDR1 is SNHLY, CDR2 FYNNEI. There are 15 residues in the CDR3. The V gene end was trimmed by 5 bases and the J gene end by 2 bases; junction bases not matched to a gene: 1. CDR3 in amino acids: CASSPSGGAYNEQFF. CDR3 DNA sequence: TGTGCCAGCAGTCCTAGCGGGGGGGCCTACAATGAGCAGTTCTTC. Complete variable domain (other parts from reference TRBV2 and TRBJ2-1): EPEVTQTPSHQVTQMGQEVILRCVPISNHLYFYWYRQILGQKVEFLVSFYNNEISEKSEIFDDQFSVERPDGSNFTLKIRSTKLEDSAMYFCASSPSGGAYNEQFFGPGTRLTVL.

V and J are TRBV11-2 and TRBJ1-2, with 8 positions matching TRBD1. The trim removed 7 bases at V and 0 bases at J, leaving 4 bases unmatched. Looked up from germline, CDR1 is SGHAT and CDR2 is FQNNGV. The CDR3 is made up of 14 amino acids. The CDR3: CASTGQGTNYGYTF. CDR3 DNA sequence: TGTGCCAGCACCGGACAGGGAACTAACTATGGCTACACCTTC.

CDR3 protein: CASSLRQGGSYNEQFF. The DNA of the CDR3 is TGTGCCAGCAGCTTAAGACAGGGCGGGTCCTACAATGAGCAGTTCTTC. The V call is TRBV7-9, the J call TRBJ2-1; the match to TRBD1 covers 7 bases. The trim removed 2 bases at V and 1 base at J, leaving 5 bases unmatched. This CDR3 has 16 amino acids. Germline V gene lookup returns CDR1 SEHNR and CDR2 FQNEAQ (reference sequence).

This chain joins TRBV4-3 and TRBJ2-7; no firm D call. Germline V gene sequence: CDR1 LGHNA, CDR2 YSLEER. This CDR3 region has 13 residues. V was trimmed by 3 bases and J by 2 bases, leaving 8 bases between them. CDR3 in amino acids: CASSQALTYEQYF. The DNA for the CDR3 is TGCGCCAGCAGCCAGGCTCTGACCTACGAGCAGTACTTC.

As regards this clone: A read error may produce the germline difference seen at one junction end. The chain couples TRBV7-7 to TRBJ1-1, with unresolved D. This CDR3 spans 13 amino acids. CDR1 and CDR2 from the germline V gene are SSHAT and FNYEAQ (reference sequence). This CDR3 is CASSLYRNTEAFF. The CDR3 region has the DNA TGTGCTAGCAGCCTCTACAGGAACACTGAAGCTTTCTTT.

This chain links TRBV4-1 with TRBJ2-7; tentatively, D is TRBD1 (7 bases). The germline gives CDR1 MGHRA, CDR2 YSYEKL. Trimming removed 0 bases at V and 2 bases at J, with 11 bases between. CDR3 length equals 15 residues. CDR3 residues: CASSQEGGTAYEQYF. The CDR3, as DNA: TGCGCCAGCAGCCAAGAAGGGGGGACAGCCTACGAGCAGTACTTC.

The J gene is TRBJ2-1, the V gene TRBV7-3, with a tentative D call TRBD1 (6 bases). Trimming stripped 0 bases from V and 10 bases from J, with 10 bases between. This CDR3 has 13 residues. Looked up from germline, CDR1 is SGHTA and CDR2 is FQGTGA. The CDR3 sequence is CASSLTMGTEQFF. The CDR3 nucleotides are TGTGCCAGCAGCTTAACGATGGGGACAGAGCAGTTCTTC. The whole variable domain, filled in from reference TRBV7-3 and TRBJ2-1, reads GAGVSQTPSNKVTEKGKYVELRCDPISGHTALYWYRQSLGQGPEFLIYFQGTGAADDSGLPNDRFFAVRPEGSVSTLKIQRTERGDSAVYLCASSLTMGTEQFFGPGTRLTVL.